These 25 T cell receptor beta chains were all obtained from the same sample, sequenced in a study of sequential checkpoint blockade in melanoma. Sequencing used immunoSEQ multiplex PCR; TCRdb keeps in-frame clones, though not all of them. The sample lists approximately 7,500 clones, around three fifths occurring once. As for treatment: randomized to nivolumab then ipilimumab (arm A) or the reverse (arm B). Sequenced material: CD8+ T cells sorted from blood (inferred from file names), taken from a patient given nivolumab and ipilimumab in sequence. These receptors were obtained from a human donor with melanoma.

The chain carries TRBV30 and TRBJ2-7, with 7 bases that match TRBD1. The CDR3 has 13 amino acids. Germline values: CDR1 GTSNPN, CDR2 SVGIG (reference sequence). With V trimmed by 2 bases and J by 5 bases, 6 bases remained unmatched. The CDR3 here is CAWSWSDRDEQYF. The CDR3, as DNA: TGTGCCTGGAGTTGGTCAGACAGGGACGAGCAGTACTTC.

The chain is built from TRBV27 and TRBJ2-7, with 7 bases fitting TRBD2. This CDR3 has 13 amino acids. Germline CDR1 and CDR2: MNHEY and SMNVEV (reference sequence). The J segment lost 3 bases and the V segment lost 5 bases, leaving 4 bases of the junction unmatched. The CDR3 protein is CASSLAANYEQYF. CDR3 DNA: TGTGCCAGCAGTCTAGCGGCCAACTACGAGCAGTACTTC.

The chain carries TRBV5-4 and TRBJ2-7, with 7 bases fitting TRBD1. With 5 bases clipped from V and 3 bases from J, the junction kept 8 bases outside the gene matches. CDR1 is SGHNT, CDR2 YYREEE, per germline (reference sequence). This CDR3 has 14 residues. The CDR3 region is CASSPGQEFYEQYF. The CDR3 DNA follows: TGTGCCAGCAGTCCAGGACAGGAGTTCTACGAGCAGTACTTC.

The chain has TRBV2 and TRBJ2-7, with 9 bases matching TRBD1. Per germline, CDR1 SNHLY and CDR2 FYNNEI. V shed 10 bases, J shed 7 bases, and the junction held 8 bases outside the gene matches. This CDR3 contains 12 residues. The CDR3 protein is CATLDRGIEQYF. CDR3 nucleotide sequence: TGTGCCACCTTAGACAGGGGGATTGAGCAGTACTTC.

The V call is TRBV4-1, the J call TRBJ1-5; the match to TRBD1 covers 11 bases. With V trimmed by 0 bases and J by 5 bases, 3 bases remained unmatched. The CDR3 has 16 residues. Germline V gene data show CDR1 as MGHRA and CDR2 as YSYEKL. CDR3 nucleotide sequence: TGCGCCAGCAGCCAAGAAGGACAGGGGGCCGATCAGCCCCAGCATTTT. Amino acid sequence: CASSQEGQGADQPQHF.

This clone was found once. The chain carries TRBV27 and TRBJ2-5, with a tentative D call TRBD1 (5 bases). This CDR3 is built from 15 residues. CDR1 and CDR2 from the germline V gene are MNHEY and SMNVEV (reference sequence). V gave up 2 bases and J gave up 1 base, with 11 bases separating them. The CDR3 protein is CASSLVRAPQETQYF. The DNA of the CDR3 is TGTGCCAGCAGTTTAGTCAGGGCGCCCCAAGAGACCCAGTACTTC.

The chain is built from TRBV19 and TRBJ1-1; D may be TRBD1 (6 bases). V shed 5 bases and J shed 7 bases, with 20 bases lying between them. Germline CDR1 LNHDA, CDR2 SQIVND (reference sequence). The CDR3 spans 15 residues. Written as DNA, the CDR3 is TGTGCCAGTAGTCCCACAGGGAATGGTTACGATGAAGCTTTCTTT. As protein: CASSPTGNGYDEAFF.

This clone is termed large. The same CDR3 is also encoded by other DNA sequences in this sample. The V and J genes are TRBV9 and TRBJ1-5; D is uncertain. V shed 0 bases and J shed 7 bases, with 8 bases lying between them. The V gene's germline CDR1 is SGDLS and CDR2 YYNGEE. The CDR3 covers 13 residues. The DNA of the CDR3 is TGTGCCAGCAGCGTAGCGGGAAACCAGCCCCAGCATTTT. Translated, it gives CASSVAGNQPQHF.

The chain has TRBV4-2 and TRBJ2-7; 10 bases are shared with TRBD2. Trimming at V came to 0 bases and at J to 4 bases, leaving 6 bases not matched to a gene. Germline V gene data show CDR1 as LGHNA and CDR2 as YNFKEQ. The CDR3 totals 16 residues. The CDR3 DNA reads TGTGCCAGCAGCCAAGAAGCGAGCGGGGGGGGGTACGAGCAGTACTTC. Translated: CASSQEASGGGYEQYF.

In this sample, this clone is large (0.1 to 1%). The chain links TRBV21-1 to TRBJ1-5; the D segment call TRBD1 is taken from the table without a DNA check. TRBV21-1 is a pseudogene. CDR3 length: 16 amino acids. CDR3 DNA sequence: TGTGCCAGCAGCTCCGGACAGGGGAGTATCTATCAGCCCCAGCATTTT. Translation gives CASSSGQGSIYQPQHF.

The chain couples TRBV28 to TRBJ1-5; 12 bases align to TRBD1. V was clipped by 3 bases and J by 6 bases; unmatched bases: 9. The CDR3 has 17 residues. Germline lookup yields CDR1 MDHEN and CDR2 SYDVKM. This CDR3 reads CASSFWGTGGASQPQHF. The CDR3 coding sequence is TGTGCCAGCAGTTTTTGGGGGACAGGGGGCGCGAGTCAGCCCCAGCATTTT.

By its share, this clone is medium-sized. The rearrangement links TRBV7-9 to TRBJ2-7; 9 nucleotides align to TRBD1. With 4 bases clipped from V and 5 bases from J, the junction kept 9 bases outside the gene matches. This CDR3 has 15 amino acids. Germline CDR1 and CDR2: SEHNR and FQNEAQ (reference sequence). CDR3 loop: CASSSPGTGRDEQYF. DNA for the CDR3: TGTGCCAGCAGCTCACCCGGGACAGGGAGGGACGAGCAGTACTTC.

This sequence joins TRBV13 and TRBJ1-1; D is perhaps TRBD1 (5 bases). There are 13 residues in the CDR3. Germline lookup yields CDR1 PRHDT and CDR2 FYEKMQ (reference sequence). The V gene lost 7 bases and the J gene lost 3 bases, with 12 bases spanning the gap. This CDR3 is CASNPGRHTEAFF. DNA of the CDR3: TGTGCCAGCAACCCAGGGAGGCACACTGAAGCTTTCTTT.

This clone is categorized as medium-sized. The rearrangement joins TRBV28 to TRBJ1-1; no clear D gene. Trimming cost V 5 bases and J 1 base, with 20 bases left between them. The CDR3 covers 17 residues. The germline CDR1 and CDR2 sequences are MDHEN and SYDVKM. CDR3 sequence: CASSRPPGEIQNTEAFF. CDR3 sequence (DNA): TGTGCCAGCAGTCGACCGCCTGGGGAGATCCAGAACACTGAAGCTTTCTTT. Combining the CDR3 with reference TRBV28 and TRBJ1-1 gives the whole variable domain DVKVTQSSRYLVKRTGEKVFLECVQDMDHENMFWYRQDPGLGLRLIYFSYDVKMKEKGDIPEGYSVSREKKERFSLILESASTNQTSMYLCASSRPPGEIQNTEAFFGQGTRLTVV.

The chain joins TRBV29-1 to TRBJ1-5, with a weak D call TRBD1 (6 bases). This CDR3 region has 14 residues. Germline CDR1 SQVTM, CDR2 ANQGSEA. The V gene lost 0 bases and the J gene lost 3 bases, with 9 bases spanning the gap. The CDR3 nucleotides read TGCAGCGTTGAAGACGAGGGACACAATCAGCCCCAGCATTTT. It specifies CSVEDEGHNQPQHF.

V gene TRBV30 combines with J gene TRBJ1-4; 8 nucleotides match TRBD1. The CDR3 extends over 14 amino acids. In germline, CDR1 is GTSNPN, CDR2 SVGIG (reference sequence). Trimming cost V 1 base and J 6 bases; bases outside gene matches: 4. In DNA form, the CDR3 reads TGTGCCTGGAGTGCGACAGGGGTAGATGAAAAACTGTTTTTT. Translation gives CAWSATGVDEKLFF.

The V and J genes are TRBV7-9 and TRBJ2-7, with 16 bases fitting TRBD2. V shed 3 bases, J shed 5 bases, and the junction held 1 base outside the gene matches. Germline V gene data show CDR1 as SEHNR and CDR2 as FQNEAQ (reference sequence). CDR3 length equals 15 residues. Written as DNA, the CDR3 is TGTGCCAGCAGCTTCGGGACTAGCGGGGGGGACGAGCAGTACTTC. It specifies CASSFGTSGGDEQYF.

The chain combines TRBV28 with TRBJ1-2; 7 bases align to TRBD1. V dropped 4 bases and J dropped 0; count of bases not matched to a gene: 11. Germline CDR1 MDHEN, CDR2 SYDVKM. CDR3 size: 17 residues. This chain's CDR3 is CASSSIIDRASNYGYTF. The CDR3 region has the DNA TGTGCCAGCAGTTCGATCATAGACAGGGCCTCTAACTATGGCTACACCTTC.

V gene TRBV5-5 combines with J gene TRBJ2-7; TRBD2 is a possible D gene (6 bases). V was trimmed by 3 bases and J by 1 base, leaving 8 bases between them. This CDR3 contains 13 residues. Germline V CDR1 and CDR2: SGHKS, YYEKEE (reference sequence). The CDR3 is CASSWGDSYEQYF. CDR3 DNA sequence: TGTGCCAGCAGCTGGGGGGATTCCTACGAGCAGTACTTC.

This chain joins TRBV5-6 and TRBJ2-5; no reliable D call. Germline-derived CDR1 and CDR2 are SGHDT and YYEEEE. CDR3 size: 13 residues. Between the trimmed V and J ends, which lost 5 bases and 5 bases, there was a span of 13 bases. CDR3 coding DNA: TGTGCCAGCAGGCTAGAGGCCGGGGAGACCCAGTACTTC. Translated, it gives CASRLEAGETQYF. Full variable domain (outside the CDR3, taken from reference TRBV5-6 and TRBJ2-5): DAGVTQSPTHLIKTRGQQVTLRCSPKSGHDTVSWYQQALGQGPQFIFQYYEEEERQRGNFPDRFSGHQFPNYSSELNVNALLLGDSALYLCASRLEAGETQYFGPGTRLLVL.

J is TRBJ2-1 and V is TRBV19, with TRBD1 matching 8 bases. The V segment lost 5 bases and the J segment 5 bases; nucleotides outside the gene matches: 2. Germline assignment: CDR1 LNHDA and CDR2 SQIVND (reference sequence). The CDR3 is 13 amino acids. The CDR3 DNA sequence: TGTGCCAGTAGTTGGACAGGGAACAATGAGCAGTTCTTC. Amino acid sequence: CASSWTGNNEQFF.

This clone has a single count. The V and J genes are TRBV4-2 and TRBJ1-6, with TRBD1 as a possible D gene (5 bases). This CDR3 has 15 amino acids. The germline gives CDR1 LGHNA, CDR2 YNFKEQ. Trimming took 2 bases from V and 10 from J, leaving 15 bases between them. CDR3 protein: CASSQTQGEYSPLHF. CDR3 DNA sequence: TGTGCCAGCAGCCAAACCCAAGGGGAATACTCACCCCTCCACTTT.

Notes on this clone: A much more abundant neighbour one base away suggests this may be a read error. The rearrangement joins TRBV4-2 to TRBJ1-3; D is possibly TRBD1 (6 bases). Germline V CDR1 and CDR2: LGHNA, YNFKEQ. The CDR3 is made up of 15 amino acids. Trimming left V 1 base short and J 4 bases short, with 11 bases between. In nucleotides, the CDR3 is TGTGCCAGCAGCCAAGTCCAGGGGATGGGAAACACCATATATTTT. Its translation is CASSQVQGMGNTIYF.

The table lists this clone with a few counts. This chain uses TRBV19 with TRBJ2-7; D not resolved. CDR1 is LNHDA, CDR2 SQIVND, per germline (reference sequence). The CDR3 runs 13 residues. Trimming removed 3 bases at V and 6 bases at J, with 12 bases between. Written as DNA, the CDR3 is TGTGCCAGTAGTATTGCGAGCCGCTCCGAGCAGTACTTC. Protein product: CASSIASRSEQYF.

In this sample, this clone turned up a few times. This chain connects TRBV30 to TRBJ1-2, with D possibly TRBD1 on 5 matching bases. V gave up 7 bases and J gave up 0 bases, with 15 bases separating them. Germline V gene lookup returns CDR1 GTSNPN and CDR2 SVGIG (reference sequence). CDR3 length equals 14 residues. Here the CDR3 reads CASRPRAANYGYTF. CDR3 DNA sequence: TGTGCCTCCCGCCCCAGGGCGGCTAACTATGGCTACACCTTC.